The 23 T cell receptor beta chains below come from one sample, sequenced in a study of blood T cell repertoires in COVID-19 (dated by TCRdb to 2019 to 2021). Receptor amplification or capture employed the immunoSEQ multiplex PCR assay. TCRdb limited this immuneACCESS table to in-frame rearrangements with V and J called. A share of clones is missing; checked studies link under half to unresolved V genes, and the rest is unexplained. Across this sample there are roughly 33,000 clones, with 70% to 80% seen only once. 7.4% of the sample is taken by the ten largest. Sequenced: peripheral blood. The receptors derive from a woman aged 55 to 70 with acute or convalescent COVID-19.

The table lists this clone with a few counts. The V and J genes are TRBV6-5 and TRBJ2-7; 8 nucleotides match TRBD1. V lost 2 bases and J lost 5; bases outside the gene matches: 11. CDR1 is MNHEY and CDR2 is SVGAGI in the germline V gene. This CDR3 contains 16 residues. DNA for the CDR3: TGTGCCAGCAGTTACGGTCCCGGACAGGGAGTCCACGAGCAGTACTTC. It encodes CASSYGPGQGVHEQYF.

V is TRBV9 and J is TRBJ1-3; no reliable D call. Trimming took off 5 bases at V and 0 bases at J, with 6 bases between the two ends. Germline assignment: CDR1 SGDLS and CDR2 YYNGEE. The CDR3 loop spans 13 amino acids. CDR3 region: CASRPSSGNTIYF. DNA of the CDR3: TGTGCCAGCAGACCCAGCTCTGGAAACACCATATATTTT.

This sequence joins TRBV28 and TRBJ1-5; TRBD1 matches at 12 bases. The length of the CDR3 is 15 residues. Germline values: CDR1 MDHEN, CDR2 SYDVKM. V was clipped by 5 bases and J by 7 bases; unmatched bases: 6. DNA of the CDR3: TGTGCCAGCAGTAAAGGGACAGGGGGCGCGCAGCCCCAGCATTTT. Protein sequence: CASSKGTGGAQPQHF.

The V call is TRBV11-3, the J call TRBJ2-2, with a weak D call TRBD2 (5 bases). The CDR3 extends over 13 amino acids. V lost 2 bases and J lost 7, with 8 bases in between. Germline CDR1 reads SGHNT; CDR2 reads YENEEA. As DNA, the CDR3 is TGTGCCAGCAGCTTACGAGGGAGCGGGGAGCTGTTTTTT. The encoded protein is CASSLRGSGELFF. Drawing the rest from reference TRBV11-3 and TRBJ2-2, the complete variable domain is EAGVVQSPRYKIIEKKQPVAFWCNPISGHNTLYWYLQNLGQGPELLIRYENEEAVDDSQLPKDRFSAERLKGVDSTLKIQPAELGDSAVYLCASSLRGSGELFFGEGSRLTVL.

The genes are TRBV7-9 and TRBJ2-7; D gene ambiguous. Trimming pared 4 bases from V and 5 bases from J, leaving 9 bases between. The length of the CDR3 is 12 residues. Germline V gene lookup returns CDR1 SEHNR and CDR2 FQNEAQ (reference sequence). The CDR3 sequence is CASSYHRDEQYF. In DNA form, the CDR3 reads TGTGCCAGCAGCTATCACCGAGACGAGCAGTACTTC. The full variable domain, with the rest looked up from reference TRBV7-9 and TRBJ2-7, is DTGVSQNPRHKITKRGQNVTFRCDPISEHNRLYWYRQTLGQGPEFLTYFQNEAQLEKSRLLSDRFSAERPKGSFSTLEIQRTEQGDSAMYLCASSYHRDEQYFGPGTRLTVT.

The J gene is TRBJ1-2, the V gene TRBV19, with D hard to call. Trimming took 9 bases from V and 0 from J, leaving 20 bases between them. Per germline, CDR1 LNHDA and CDR2 SQIVND (reference sequence). The CDR3 sequence is 16 residues long. The CDR3 bases are TGTGCCAGCACCCCTTATTCAATTCTAGCTAACTATGGCTACACCTTC. Its protein is CASTPYSILANYGYTF.

This clone came up a few times. This sequence joins TRBV6-5 and TRBJ1-1, with 8 bases matching TRBD1. CDR1 and CDR2 (germline): MNHEY, SVGAGI. This CDR3 has 13 residues. The V and J ends lost 8 bases and 4 bases, in that order; junction bases with no gene match: 6. CDR3 sequence: CASENRGGTEAFF. In DNA form, the CDR3 reads TGTGCCAGCGAGAACAGGGGGGGCACTGAAGCTTTCTTT.

This clone has only a few counts. The chain recombines TRBV29-1 with TRBJ1-3; no definite D call. This CDR3 spans 11 amino acids. Trimming shortened V by 4 bases and J by 15 bases, and 16 bases separated the two germline ends. The germline V gene has CDR1 SQVTM and CDR2 ANQGSEA. This CDR3 is CSVGYSLIQYF. CDR3 DNA: TGCAGCGTTGGGTACAGCCTCATCCAATATTTT.

This sequence joins TRBV5-4 and TRBJ2-3; D not certain. The CDR3 spans 13 residues. Per germline, CDR1 SGHNT and CDR2 YYREEE (reference sequence). Trimming left V 4 bases short and J 2 bases short, with 8 bases between. This chain's CDR3 is CASSPTTTDTQYF. DNA for the CDR3: TGTGCCAGCAGCCCTACCACCACAGATACGCAGTATTTT. Using reference TRBV5-4 and TRBJ2-3 for the parts outside the CDR3, the full variable domain is ETGVTQSPTHLIKTRGQQVTLRCSSQSGHNTVSWYQQALGQGPQFIFQYYREEENGRGNFPPRFSGLQFPNYSSELNVNALELDDSALYLCASSPTTTDTQYFGPGTRLTVL.

The chain couples TRBV3-1 (or the pseudogene TRBV3-2) to TRBJ2-1; 7 positions agree with TRBD1. V was clipped by 5 bases and J by 3 bases; unmatched bases: 7. This CDR3 comprises 15 residues. Germline CDR1 LGHDT, CDR2 YNNKEL (reference sequence). Written as DNA, the CDR3 is TGTGCCAGCAGCTTTTCCCGGGACAGCTACAATGAGCAGTTCTTC. Residues: CASSFSRDSYNEQFF.

V usage is TRBV28 and J usage is TRBJ1-2; 12 bases are a match to TRBD1. Unmatched junction bases numbered 6, after V lost 5 bases and J lost 8 bases. CDR1 and CDR2 from the germline V gene are MDHEN and SYDVKM. This CDR3 spans 14 amino acids. The CDR3, as DNA: TGTGCCAGCAGTCCGGGACAGGGGGCAATCGGCTACACCTTC. It codes for CASSPGQGAIGYTF.

CDR3 residues: CASSQQDRGIGATEAFF. In nucleotides, the CDR3 is TGTGCCAGCAGCCAACAGGACAGGGGAATCGGCGCGACTGAAGCTTTCTTT. This chain connects TRBV9 to TRBJ1-1; TRBD1 matches at 9 bases. CDR1 and CDR2 from the germline V gene are SGDLS and YYNGEE. The CDR3 has 17 residues. After removal of 4 bases from V and 5 bases from J, the junction contained 15 bases not matched to a gene.

The V gene is TRBV5-1, the J gene TRBJ1-4; D gene uncertain. V was pared by 2 bases and J by 7 bases, with 9 bases between. There are 13 residues in the CDR3. CDR1 is SGHRS and CDR2 is YFSETQ in the germline V gene. CDR3 sequence: CASSFGPAEKLFF. The CDR3 DNA is TGCGCCAGCAGCTTTGGGCCTGCTGAAAAACTGTTTTTT.

The rearrangement joins TRBV6-5 to TRBJ1-1, with D unresolved. Per the germline V gene, CDR1 is MNHEY and CDR2 is SVGAGI. The V end was cut by 10 bases, the J end by 4 bases, with 16 bases between. The CDR3 has 13 residues. CDR3 sequence (DNA): TGTGCCACCTCGGTAGGTCGGGGCACTGAAGCTTTCTTT. It codes for CATSVGRGTEAFF.

This clone was detected a few times. CDR3 loop: CASTPRGVPDYNEQFF. CDR3 nucleotide sequence: TGTGCCAGTACCCCCAGGGGGGTCCCGGACTACAATGAGCAGTTCTTC. The chain is built from TRBV19 and TRBJ2-1, with TRBD1 as a possible D gene (7 bases). V was clipped by 7 bases and J by 3 bases, with 19 bases between them. Germline V gene data show CDR1 as LNHDA and CDR2 as SQIVND (reference sequence). This CDR3 contains 16 residues.

This rearrangement joins TRBV5-1 to TRBJ2-7; no firm D call. Trimming cost V 1 base and J 2 bases, with 7 bases left between them. CDR1 SGHRS and CDR2 YFSETQ come from the germline V gene. This CDR3 comprises 13 residues. CDR3 loop: CASSLSTTYEQYF. The CDR3 DNA reads TGCGCCAGCAGCTTGAGCACTACCTACGAGCAGTACTTC.

V and J are TRBV6-6 and TRBJ2-7, with 7 bases lining up with TRBD1. J was trimmed by 5 bases and V by 6 bases; bases with no gene match: 7. CDR1 is MNHNY and CDR2 is SVGAGI in the germline V gene (reference sequence). This CDR3 is 13 amino acids long. In DNA, the CDR3 is TGTGCCAGCAGATCACCGACAGGGAACGAGCAGTACTTC. Translation gives CASRSPTGNEQYF.

The chain joins TRBV27 to TRBJ1-5; TRBD1 matches 7 bases. Per the germline V gene, CDR1 is MNHEY and CDR2 is SMNVEV (reference sequence). With V trimmed by 1 base and J by 3 bases, 6 bases remained unmatched. The CDR3 runs to 16 residues. This CDR3 reads CASSLLGTESNQPQHF. In DNA, the CDR3 is TGTGCCAGCAGTTTATTAGGGACAGAATCCAATCAGCCCCAGCATTTT.

The chain links TRBV18 to TRBJ1-4; 7 bases are shared with TRBD1. CDR3 length: 16 amino acids. Trimming removed 3 bases from V and 3 bases from J; junction bases left unmatched: 7. Looked up from germline, CDR1 is KGHSH and CDR2 is LQKENI. The CDR3 sequence is CASSPTGGQSNEKLFF. The CDR3 DNA reads as TGTGCCAGCTCACCGACTGGGGGACAGTCTAATGAAAAACTGTTTTTT.

This clone was counted a single time. The chain recombines TRBV18 with TRBJ1-6; TRBD1 aligns across 7 bases. This CDR3 is 16 amino acids long. Germline assignment: CDR1 KGHSH and CDR2 LQKENI. V trimming: 1 base; J trimming: 6 bases; junction bases outside the gene matches: 6. CDR3 sequence: CASSPQGAQGNSPLHF. As DNA, the CDR3 is TGTGCCAGCTCACCACAGGGGGCGCAGGGTAATTCACCCCTCCACTTT.

This clone was counted only a few times. J is TRBJ2-5 and V is TRBV5-1; D not certain. The CDR3 covers 15 residues. With 1 base removed from V and 2 bases from J, the gap between germline ends came to 12 bases. Germline CDR1 and CDR2: SGHRS and YFSETQ. The CDR3 here is CASSLSDTQQETQYF. In DNA form, the CDR3 reads TGCGCCAGCAGCTTGAGTGACACCCAACAAGAGACCCAGTACTTC.

The chain uses TRBV6-1 and TRBJ2-5; 7 bases match TRBD1. Germline-derived CDR1 and CDR2 are MNHNS and SASEGT. The CDR3 is 16 residues long. V gave up 1 base and J gave up 5 bases; unmatched junction bases: 10. Written as DNA, the CDR3 is TGTGCCAGCAGTGAAGATCCTACCCAAGGGGGCGAGACCCAGTACTTC. Its translation: CASSEDPTQGGETQYF.

The chain recombines TRBV5-1 with TRBJ1-6; D uncertain. V lost 3 bases, J lost 0 bases, and 4 bases lay in between. Germline V gene lookup returns CDR1 SGHRS and CDR2 YFSETQ. There are 14 residues in the CDR3. The CDR3 protein is CASSSSSYNSPLHF. In DNA, the CDR3 is TGCGCCAGCAGCTCCAGCTCCTATAATTCACCCCTCCACTTT.